Following are 13 T cell receptor beta chains from one sample sequenced in a study of cytomegalovirus exposure and HLA in healthy donors. Researchers ran the PCR with 60 Vbeta and 13 Jbeta primers. Here immunoSEQ multiplex PCR was the method, and the copy in TCRdb shows in-frame clones only, minus some. The sample includes about 180,000 clones, around 79% of them seen just once. Sequenced sample: PBMCs. The receptors derive from a woman aged 45-60 years in good health and CMV-seronegative.

The chain uses TRBV19 and TRBJ2-2; 7 bases map to TRBD1. Germline CDR1 reads LNHDA; CDR2 reads SQIVND (reference sequence). This CDR3 spans 14 amino acids. Trimming took 3 bases from V and 8 from J; bases not matched to a gene: 6. The CDR3 sequence: CASSIYRGSGELFF. CDR3 nucleotides: TGTGCCAGTAGTATCTACAGGGGATCAGGGGAGCTGTTTTTT. The entire variable domain, with the rest obtained from reference TRBV19 and TRBJ2-2, is as follows: DGGITQSPKYLFRKEGQNVTLSCEQNLNHDAMYWYRQDPGQGLRLIYYSQIVNDFQKGDIAEGYSVSREKKESFPLTVTSAQKNPTAFYLCASSIYRGSGELFFGEGSRLTVL.

The J gene is TRBJ2-5, the V gene TRBV5-1; D is undetermined. Trimming removed 0 bases at V and 7 bases at J, with 13 bases between. This CDR3 is built from 14 residues. Looked up from germline, CDR1 is SGHRS and CDR2 is YFSETQ. CDR3 sequence (DNA): TGCGCCAGCAGCTTGGAACGGTCAATCGGGACCCAGTACTTC. Protein sequence: CASSLERSIGTQYF.

The rearrangement uses TRBV7-2 and TRBJ2-2, with TRBD1 as a possible D gene (6 bases). The germline CDR1 and CDR2 sequences are SGHTA and FQGNSA. The length of the CDR3 is 17 residues. Trimming shortened V by 5 bases and J by 3 bases, and 19 bases separated the two germline ends. DNA for the CDR3: TGTGCCAGCAGCCCTCTAGCTCCGACAGGATACACCGGGGAGCTGTTTTTT. It specifies CASSPLAPTGYTGELFF.

This chain joins TRBV10-2 and TRBJ2-2, with a possible D match to TRBD1 (6 bases). This CDR3 is 14 amino acids long. V lost 6 bases, J lost 7 bases, and 15 bases lay in between. Germline V gene sequence: CDR1 WSHSY, CDR2 SAAADI. CDR3 amino acids: CASRAQGLGGELFF. The CDR3 bases are TGCGCCAGCAGAGCACAGGGTCTCGGCGGGGAGCTGTTTTTT.

The chain employs TRBV5-5 and TRBJ1-3; TRBD1 aligns across 8 bases. Losses at the gene ends were 7 bases for V and 0 bases for J; bases not matched to a gene: 6. This CDR3 is built from 15 residues. The germline CDR1 and CDR2 sequences are SGHKS and YYEKEE (reference sequence). CDR3 loop: CASGTGTSSGNTIYF. Written as DNA, the CDR3 is TGTGCCAGCGGGACAGGCACCTCCTCTGGAAACACCATATATTTT.

The V call is TRBV9, the J call TRBJ1-2; 8 bases line up with TRBD1. The germline V gene encodes CDR1 SGDLS and CDR2 YYNGEE. CDR3 length equals 13 residues. The V and J ends lost 2 bases and 8 bases, in that order; junction bases with no gene match: 5. The CDR3 DNA reads as TGTGCCAGCAGCGTCAGACAGGGGAGCGGCTACACCTTC. Protein product: CASSVRQGSGYTF.

The CDR3 protein is CASRTYSNTEAFF. As DNA, the CDR3 is TGTGCCAGCCGTACTTACTCGAACACTGAAGCTTTCTTT. The rearrangement links TRBV28 to TRBJ1-1; unclear D gene. Germline lookup yields CDR1 MDHEN and CDR2 SYDVKM. The germline V and J ends were trimmed by 8 bases and 1 base, with 11 bases remaining between them. CDR3 size: 13 residues.

This chain joins TRBV4-1 and TRBJ2-4, with D possibly TRBD2 on 5 matching bases. The germline V and J ends were trimmed by 1 base and 1 base, with 14 bases remaining between them. The CDR3 totals 17 residues. Germline CDR1 is MGHRA and CDR2 is YSYEKL. The CDR3 here is CASSQGRAGEAKNIQYF. CDR3 coding DNA: TGCGCCAGCAGCCAAGGTAGGGCCGGGGAGGCCAAAAACATTCAGTACTTC.

The chain employs TRBV5-4 and TRBJ2-7, with a weak D call TRBD1 (5 bases). Trimming pared 4 bases from V and 1 base from J, leaving 12 bases between. Germline CDR1 SGHNT, CDR2 YYREEE (reference sequence). The CDR3 consists of 14 residues. The CDR3 is CASSLGHESYEQYF. In nucleotides, the CDR3 is TGTGCCAGCAGCCTAGGACACGAATCCTACGAGCAGTACTTC.

The V gene is TRBV6-1, the J gene TRBJ1-2, with D possibly TRBD1 on 5 matching bases. This CDR3 has 14 residues. V lost 5 bases and J lost 4, with 14 bases in between. From germline, CDR1 is MNHNS and CDR2 SASEGT. Here the CDR3 DNA reads TGTGCCAGCAGTCCCCAGGGAGGGTCCTATGGCTACACCTTC. Residues: CASSPQGGSYGYTF.

This clone was observed once. The V call is TRBV10-2, the J call TRBJ2-7; TRBD1 matches 7 bases. V was pared by 6 bases and J by 6 bases, with 8 bases of the junction left unmatched. The CDR3 is made up of 13 amino acids. CDR1 WSHSY and CDR2 SAAADI come from the germline V gene. The CDR3 is CASRMGQSAEQYF. The CDR3 DNA reads as TGCGCCAGCAGGATGGGACAGTCGGCCGAGCAGTACTTC.

This chain connects TRBV27 to TRBJ1-2; D is unclear. This CDR3 contains 13 residues. Germline CDR1 MNHEY, CDR2 SMNVEV (reference sequence). Trimming pared 3 bases from V and 4 bases from J, leaving 9 bases between. The CDR3 bases are TGTGCCAGCAGTTTGCGCCACAGCTATGGCTACACCTTC. This encodes CASSLRHSYGYTF.

Only a few counts were recorded for this clone. This chain uses TRBV23-1 with TRBJ2-6, with TRBD2 identical over 10 bases. TRBV23-1 is an ORF for which the function is uncertain. Germline trimming cut 5 bases from V and 0 bases from J; bases unmatched to any gene: 10. The CDR3 length is 19 residues. CDR3 amino acids: CASSSGGDSALSGANVLTF. The CDR3 DNA reads as TGCGCCAGCAGTAGCGGGGGGGACAGTGCCCTCTCTGGGGCCAACGTCCTGACTTTC.